This T cell receptor (beta chain) was sequenced for a study of Graves' ophthalmopathy and Graves' hyperthyroidism (dated by TCRdb to the late 2010s). For context, the study as a whole: Peripheral blood samples were taken at the time of initial diagnosis, before any treatment was given. TCR beta repertoire signatures were used to distinguish Graves' ophthalmopathy from Graves' hyperthyroidism and to predict progression to ophthalmopathy. In total, 135 blood samples were TCR-sequenced: 40 to 45 ophthalmopathy, 75 hyperthyroidism and approximately 17 hyperthyroidism-to-ophthalmopathy patients. To explore V-J signatures that separate ophthalmopathy from hyperthyroidism, a discovery set of around 97 patients was enrolled, consisting of about 45 with ophthalmopathy and fewer than 60 with stable hyperthyroidism. An independent validation cohort comprised some 19 hyperthyroidism patients and 15 to 17 patients who later progressed from hyperthyroidism to ophthalmopathy. T-cell repertoires of thyroid tissue and blood were compared in more than five hyperthyroidism patients. Following sampling, methimazole starting at 30 mg daily was administered to hyperthyroidism patients, and high-dose intravenous methylprednisolone was administered to ophthalmopathy patients.

This clonotype was observed a few times. What this receptor recognizes is not known. Base-call qualities are not available, and no considerably larger clone is one nucleotide away. The ophthalmopathy patients had moderately to severely active disease, with a Clinical Activity Score of 3 or higher, a NOSPECS grade of 4 or higher, and a disease duration of less than 3 months. Anyone with other autoimmune diseases, uncontrolled infections, pregnancy or lactation was excluded from the study. Diagnosis relied on clinical symptoms, serum thyroxine, TRAb, thyroid ultrasound and orbital computed tomography. Ficoll-Paque density gradient centrifugation was used to isolate PBMCs from about 10 ml of fresh peripheral blood. Trizol reagent was used to extract the total RNA, and its quality was then checked on an Agilent 2100 Bioanalyzer. For repertoire sequencing, the TCR beta CDR3 regions were amplified from RNA transcripts. The first round of RT-PCR was done with HTBI primers and the Qiagen OneStep RT-PCR kit, and was followed by a second round of multiplex PCR, then size selection and purification. The libraries underwent paired-end sequencing with 100 bp reads on an Illumina HiSeq2000. As for the authors' bioinformatics: SOAPnuke was used to process the reads, removing any read that contained adapters or uncalled bases, had a mean Phred below 15, or lacked an exact match to the constant primer or identifier. High-quality paired reads were merged with COPE v1.2.5. Each unique nucleotide sequence was defined as a clonotype, and clonotypes were aligned to IMGT TRB V, D and J references with MiTCR v1.1. Only V-J combinations with frequency above 0.0001 were analysed, covering 99.2% of repertoires. For each V-J combination, a TCR clonal expansion and chaos score was defined as F50 clonal expansion divided by the chaos observed in the TCRdist matrix. Welch's t-statistics and random forest were used to reduce features to more than ten V-J combinations, which were fed into a naive Bayes classifier. The Morisita-Horn index was used to measure how similar the thyroid and blood repertoires were. The raw public reads went through TCRdb reprocessing: fastp at Q25, MiXCR clone calling, in-frame beta chains kept. Entries are consolidated by CDR3 protein sequence, retaining the most common genes and DNA. Here the V and J calls rest on TCRdb's processing, not on the authors' analysis. Within this sample are 740,000 or so distinct CDR3 sequences, with approximately 40% of them counted one time only. 44% of the sample is held by the ten biggest clonotypes.

The junction carries 18 bases between V and J, which are trimmed by 2 bases and 2 bases respectively. Sequences MNHNY (CDR1) and SVGAGI (CDR2) are obtained from the germline V gene (reference sequence). The CDR3 sequence holds 17 residues, the cysteine and phenylalanine included. Only CDR3 DNA is held: 51 bases, read in frame from base 1. Broader findings and caveats from the paper: Sample size was not statistically predetermined, and group allocation was not concealed from the investigators. In cross-validation, the 13-signature model distinguished ophthalmopathy from stable hyperthyroidism with roughly 90% sensitivity and nearly 82% specificity, and in the test set the corresponding values were approximately 80% and 68%. Most expanded thyroid clonotypes with frequency above 0.001 were also detected in blood, suggesting blood repertoires may reflect the thyroid immune response. In validation, the model predicted ophthalmopathy progression with about 71% sensitivity and 72.22% specificity; 12 predicted patients were CT-confirmed with GO in a median of roughly 6.8 months.

The chain is made from TRBV6-6 and TRBJ1-2; the best D guess is TRBD1, with 6 bases matching. This receptor was taken from an adult man with Graves' ophthalmopathy. Sequencing was carried out using peripheral blood. The CDR3 protein: CASSYGFGGGGNYGYTF. The DNA reads as follows: TGTGCCAGCAGTTACGGATTTGGGGGCGGAGGGAACTATGGCTACACCTTC.